This TCR beta chain was identified in a study of blood T cell repertoires in COVID-19. The overall study: Whether acute or convalescent, the COVID-19 samples came from the United States, Italy and Spain. PBMCs, B-cell-depleted T cells, or T cells provided the cDNA or gDNA that made up the material.

Germline assignment: CDR1 MNHNY and CDR2 SVGAGI (reference sequence). This CDR3 comprises 12 residues. V was clipped by 4 bases and J by 4 bases, with 2 bases between them. In the authors' methods: Estimation of nucleated cell counts was performed using reference gene primer amplification. Sequencing used immunoSEQ multiplex PCR; TCRdb keeps in-frame clones, though not all of them. From that table come the V and J calls and clone size; the DNA was used to work out D and trimming. There are roughly 50,000 clones in the sample; around four fifths occur only once, and under 60% lies in the top ten. V is TRBV6-6 and J is TRBJ2-6; D call uncertain. This TCR came from a man aged 65 to 79 with acute or convalescent COVID-19. Sequencing used peripheral blood. The CDR3 nucleotides read TGTGCCAGCAGTTCAGGGGCCAACGTCCTGACTTTC. The encoded protein is CASSSGANVLTF.